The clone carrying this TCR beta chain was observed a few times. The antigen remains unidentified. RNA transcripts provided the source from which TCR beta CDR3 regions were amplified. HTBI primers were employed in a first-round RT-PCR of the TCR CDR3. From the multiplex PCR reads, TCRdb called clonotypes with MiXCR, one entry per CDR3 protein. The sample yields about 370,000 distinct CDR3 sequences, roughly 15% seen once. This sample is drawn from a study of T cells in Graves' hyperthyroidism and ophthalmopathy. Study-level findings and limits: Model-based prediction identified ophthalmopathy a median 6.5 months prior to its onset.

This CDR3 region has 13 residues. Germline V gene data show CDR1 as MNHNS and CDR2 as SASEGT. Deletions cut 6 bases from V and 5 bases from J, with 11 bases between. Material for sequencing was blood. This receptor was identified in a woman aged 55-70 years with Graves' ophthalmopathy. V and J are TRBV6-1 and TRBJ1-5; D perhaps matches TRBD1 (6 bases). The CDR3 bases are TGTGCCAGCAGAGGGGACATTTATCAGCCCCAGCATTTT. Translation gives CASRGDIYQPQHF.